This T cell receptor beta chain was identified in a study of blood T cell repertoires in COVID-19. Methods used by the authors: Reference gene primer amplification in the assay estimated nucleated cell counts. Clones were read by immunoSEQ multiplex PCR, and TCRdb kept only the in-frame ones, dropping some. The V and J calls and clone size were taken over from that table, and D and trimming were inferred from the DNA. The table includes some 140,000 clones, around 89% detected once. The CDR3 runs 15 residues. With V trimmed by 4 bases and J by 6 bases, 10 bases remained unmatched. In germline, CDR1 is SGHKS, CDR2 YYEKEE (reference sequence).

This receptor was taken from a man over 45 with active or convalescent COVID-19. J is TRBJ2-7 and V is TRBV5-5; TRBD1 matches 10 bases. The sample was peripheral blood. The CDR3 sequence: CASSAHDRDRGEQYF. The CDR3 region has the DNA TGTGCCAGCAGCGCCCATGACCGGGACAGGGGCGAGCAGTACTTC.